The 28 T cell receptor beta chains listed next were all sequenced from one sample in a study of blood T cell repertoires in COVID-19. Method: immunoSEQ multiplex PCR; TCRdb's copy keeps in-frame clones and lacks some. Of about 230,000 clones in the sample, about nine tenths are singletons; the top ten hold roughly 11%. Sequenced: peripheral blood. The receptors originated from a middle-aged man with COVID-19, enrolled during active disease.

This sequence joins TRBV7-8 and TRBJ1-6; 8 positions match TRBD1. The V gene's germline CDR1 is SGHVS and CDR2 FQNEAQ. With V trimmed by 5 bases and J by 7 bases, 7 bases remained unmatched. The CDR3 runs 15 residues. CDR3 protein: CASSTDDRGNSPLHF. The CDR3 nucleotides read TGTGCCAGCAGCACAGACGACAGGGGAAATTCACCCCTCCACTTT.

The chain employs TRBV28 and TRBJ1-1; D might be TRBD1 (5 bases). Trimming pared 4 bases from V and 5 bases from J, leaving 11 bases between. The germline V gene has CDR1 MDHEN and CDR2 SYDVKM. This CDR3 has 13 residues. The CDR3 loop is CASSSHDSTEAFF. DNA for the CDR3: TGTGCCAGCAGTTCACACGACAGTACTGAAGCTTTCTTT.

This chain uses TRBV6-1 with TRBJ2-5; a possible D gene is TRBD1 (6 bases). V gave up 3 bases and J gave up 5 bases, with 13 bases separating them. The CDR3 is made up of 14 amino acids. Germline V CDR1 and CDR2: MNHNS, SASEGT. CDR3 region: CASSEGRGGETQYF. Here the CDR3 DNA reads TGTGCCAGCAGTGAGGGCAGGGGCGGGGAGACCCAGTACTTC.

In nucleotides, the CDR3 is TGTGCCAGCAGGCCGGGACAGAACAATCAGCCCCAGCATTTT. Its protein is CASRPGQNNQPQHF. This rearrangement joins TRBV6-5 to TRBJ1-5; 7 bases are a match to TRBD1. The CDR3 totals 14 residues. Germline V gene lookup returns CDR1 MNHEY and CDR2 SVGAGI. V gave up 6 bases and J gave up 3 bases; unmatched junction bases: 5.

The J gene is TRBJ2-2, the V gene TRBV24-1; D gene uncertain. The CDR3 totals 15 residues. From germline, CDR1 is KGHDR and CDR2 SFDVKD. Trimming took 6 bases from V and 1 from J, leaving 11 bases between them. CDR3 bases: TGTGCCACCAGTCCTACGACTGGGAACACCGGGGAGCTGTTTTTT. This translates into CATSPTTGNTGELFF.

The genes are TRBV11-2 and TRBJ2-3; 10 bases agree with TRBD2. The V gene's germline CDR1 is SGHAT and CDR2 FQNNGV. This CDR3 region has 15 residues. The J segment lost 2 bases and the V segment lost 5 bases, leaving 4 bases of the junction unmatched. The CDR3 is CASSHSGRTTDTQYF. The CDR3 DNA reads as TGTGCCAGCAGCCATAGCGGGAGGACCACAGATACGCAGTATTTT.

This chain uses TRBV9 with TRBJ2-4; the match to TRBD2 covers 8 bases. Trimming took 1 base from V and 5 from J; bases not matched to a gene: 5. The CDR3 consists of 15 residues. CDR1 is SGDLS and CDR2 is YYNGEE in the germline V gene. The CDR3 DNA sequence: TGTGCCAGCAGCGTATCCGGGGGGGCCCAAAACATTCAGTACTTC. Amino acid sequence: CASSVSGGAQNIQYF.

This chain links TRBV3-1 (or the pseudogene TRBV3-2) with TRBJ1-1, with TRBD1 matching over 7 bases. With V trimmed by 4 bases and J by 3 bases, 5 bases remained unmatched. CDR1 is LGHDT, CDR2 YNNKEL, per germline (reference sequence). The CDR3 consists of 14 residues. CDR3 nucleotide sequence: TGTGCCAGCAGCCCGTTCAGGGGGGACACTGAAGCTTTCTTT. Translated, it gives CASSPFRGDTEAFF.

This sequence joins TRBV27 and TRBJ2-7; 10 positions match TRBD1. Germline V gene data show CDR1 as MNHEY and CDR2 as SMNVEV (reference sequence). V shed 3 bases, J shed 6 bases, and the junction held 2 bases outside the gene matches. This CDR3 has 13 residues. The CDR3 DNA sequence: TGTGCCAGCAGTTTGGGGACAGGGGCCGAGCAGTACTTC. This codes for CASSLGTGAEQYF.

The J gene is TRBJ1-2, the V gene TRBV7-9, with 9 nucleotides matching TRBD1. The ends lost 0 bases at V and 1 base at J; junction bases unmatched: 3. The CDR3 sequence is 16 residues long. Germline V gene lookup returns CDR1 SEHNR and CDR2 FQNEAQ (reference sequence). CDR3 sequence: CASSLAGDRDNYGYTF. The CDR3 bases are TGTGCCAGCAGCTTAGCGGGGGACAGGGATAACTATGGCTACACCTTC.

V usage is TRBV19 and J usage is TRBJ2-3; 9 bases agree with TRBD2. This CDR3 is built from 18 residues. Trimming took 6 bases from V and 2 from J; bases not matched to a gene: 15. The germline CDR1 and CDR2 sequences are LNHDA and SQIVND (reference sequence). This chain's CDR3 is CASSSLYRLAATTDTQYF. The DNA for the CDR3 is TGTGCCAGTAGCAGCCTCTACAGACTAGCGGCCACCACAGATACGCAGTATTTT.

J is TRBJ2-2 and V is TRBV4-1, with a possible D match to TRBD2 (6 bases). The germline V gene encodes CDR1 MGHRA and CDR2 YSYEKL. CDR3 length equals 16 residues. Trimming stripped 0 bases from V and 3 bases from J, with 11 bases between. As DNA, the CDR3 is TGCGCCAGCAGCCAAGAGGGCGCGGGATACACCGGGGAGCTGTTTTTT. Residues: CASSQEGAGYTGELFF.

The chain uses TRBV12-5 and TRBJ1-5; TRBD1 aligns across 9 bases. In germline, CDR1 is LGHNT, CDR2 FRNRAP. V lost 0 bases and J lost 4; bases outside the gene matches: 4. The length of the CDR3 is 16 residues. Here the CDR3 DNA reads TGTGCTAGTGGTTTGGTAAGGGACAGGGTGAATCAGCCCCAGCATTTT. It codes for CASGLVRDRVNQPQHF.

The rearrangement links TRBV4-2 to TRBJ1-6, with D perhaps matching TRBD1 (6 bases). V was cut by 0 bases and J by 9 bases, with 24 bases left in between. Looked up from germline, CDR1 is LGHNA and CDR2 is YNFKEQ. The CDR3 is made up of 19 amino acids. This chain's CDR3 is CASSQDGPSDSAGGSPLHF. DNA for the CDR3: TGTGCCAGCAGCCAAGATGGTCCTTCGGACAGCGCTGGGGGTTCACCCCTCCACTTT.

This chain joins TRBV19 and TRBJ2-7; D not certain. The CDR3 runs 11 residues. The germline gives CDR1 LNHDA, CDR2 SQIVND (reference sequence). Trimming cost V 5 bases and J 4 bases, with 6 bases left between them. CDR3 loop: CASSSHYEQYF. The CDR3 DNA is TGTGCCAGTAGTTCACATTACGAGCAGTACTTC.

This clone showed up just a few times. The CDR3 loop is CASTTGGGTYEQYF. The CDR3, as DNA: TGTGCCAGCACCACGGGGGGGGGCACCTACGAGCAGTACTTC. The chain couples TRBV7-8 to TRBJ2-7; 8 nucleotides agree with TRBD2. In germline, CDR1 is SGHVS, CDR2 FQNEAQ. The CDR3 length is 14 residues. With 7 bases clipped from V and 2 bases from J, the junction kept 7 bases outside the gene matches.

The gene calls are TRBV6-2 or TRBV6-3 and TRBJ2-1; perhaps TRBD2 as D (7 bases). The CDR3 extends over 17 amino acids. Trimming removed 0 bases at V and 2 bases at J, with 14 bases between. Germline values: CDR1 MNHEY, CDR2 SVGEGT. The CDR3 DNA sequence: TGTGCCAGCAGTTACTCAATGGGCGGGGGCACCTACAATGAGCAGTTCTTC. Translated: CASSYSMGGGTYNEQFF.

The chain has TRBV27 and TRBJ1-5, with 9 positions matching TRBD1. In germline, CDR1 is MNHEY, CDR2 SMNVEV (reference sequence). V lost 6 bases, J lost 6 bases, and 6 bases stayed unmatched. The CDR3 has 14 residues. The CDR3 DNA follows: TGTGCCAGCAGGGGGACAGGGTCGTTTCAGCCCCAGCATTTT. This gives the protein CASRGTGSFQPQHF.

The V and J genes are TRBV27 and TRBJ2-1; 7 bases align to TRBD2. CDR3 length: 14 residues. Germline V gene data show CDR1 as MNHEY and CDR2 as SMNVEV (reference sequence). V shed 2 bases, J shed 6 bases, and the junction held 4 bases outside the gene matches. CDR3 amino acids: CASSLVAGSNEQFF. CDR3 sequence (DNA): TGTGCCAGCAGTTTAGTAGCGGGTTCCAATGAGCAGTTCTTC.

CDR3 sequence: CASSQLRLGNKETQYF. CDR3 sequence (DNA): TGCGCCAGCAGTCAATTGAGACTCGGAAACAAAGAGACCCAGTACTTC. This rearrangement joins TRBV23-1 to TRBJ2-5, with D hard to call. TRBV23-1 counts as an open reading frame of uncertain function. This CDR3 comprises 16 residues. With 1 base removed from V and 3 bases from J, the gap between germline ends came to 15 bases.

The J gene is TRBJ1-5, the V gene TRBV28; no firm D call. Germline CDR1 MDHEN, CDR2 SYDVKM. The CDR3 extends over 14 amino acids. Trimming shortened V by 6 bases and J by 0 bases, and 9 bases separated the two germline ends. CDR3 sequence: CASRQHYSNQPQHF. The CDR3 DNA reads TGTGCCAGCAGACAACACTATAGCAATCAGCCCCAGCATTTT.

The chain recombines TRBV30 with TRBJ1-2, with 8 bases matching TRBD1. CDR1 is GTSNPN and CDR2 is SVGIG in the germline V gene (reference sequence). With V trimmed by 3 bases and J by 2 bases, 5 bases remained unmatched. This CDR3 region has 14 residues. For the CDR3, the DNA is TGTGCCTGGAGACCTGGGACAGGCAACTATGGCTACACCTTC. It encodes CAWRPGTGNYGYTF.

This clone was seen a single time. V gene TRBV5-1 combines with J gene TRBJ2-7; TRBD1 matches at 11 bases. Germline V CDR1 and CDR2: SGHRS, YFSETQ. The ends lost 4 bases at V and 2 bases at J; junction bases unmatched: 2. The CDR3 consists of 14 residues. This CDR3 reads CASSPGQGAYEQYF. The CDR3 nucleotides are TGCGCCAGCAGCCCGGGACAGGGGGCCTACGAGCAGTACTTC.

The V gene is TRBV24-1, the J gene TRBJ2-7; 10 nucleotides align to TRBD2. In germline, CDR1 is KGHDR, CDR2 SFDVKD. The length of the CDR3 is 20 residues. V dropped 4 bases and J dropped 6; count of bases not matched to a gene: 23. CDR3 DNA: TGTGCCACCAGTGACCACCACCCCCCGGGACTAGCGATAGTCTGTGGCGAGCAGTACTTC. Encoded protein: CATSDHHPPGLAIVCGEQYF.

CDR3 region: CASSLATGVYEQFF. The CDR3 DNA sequence: TGTGCCAGCAGCTTAGCGACAGGGGTCTATGAGCAGTTCTTC. The J gene is TRBJ2-1, the V gene TRBV7-2; 8 bases align to TRBD1. The germline V gene has CDR1 SGHTA and CDR2 FQGNSA. The J segment lost 8 bases and the V segment lost 0 bases, leaving 3 bases of the junction unmatched. There are 14 residues in the CDR3.

The DNA for the CDR3 is TGTGCCAGTAGTATATCAACAGGGAAAGGAGAGACCCAGTACTTC. It yields the protein CASSISTGKGETQYF. The gene calls are TRBV19 and TRBJ2-5, with D perhaps matching TRBD1 (6 bases). Germline CDR1 and CDR2: LNHDA and SQIVND (reference sequence). CDR3 size: 15 residues. V dropped 2 bases and J dropped 4 bases, with 14 bases sitting between them.

The V gene is TRBV6-5, the J gene TRBJ2-1; no reliable D call. V dropped 0 bases and J dropped 6 bases, with 9 bases sitting between them. The CDR3 loop spans 14 amino acids. CDR1 and CDR2 from the germline V gene are MNHEY and SVGAGI. The DNA of the CDR3 is TGTGCCAGCAGTTACTCACTACTCGGCAATGAGCAGTTCTTC. Protein sequence: CASSYSLLGNEQFF.

The rearrangement uses TRBV19 and TRBJ2-1; 9 bases are a match to TRBD2. The CDR3 consists of 15 residues. Germline CDR1 reads LNHDA; CDR2 reads SQIVND (reference sequence). V lost 9 bases, J lost 0 bases, and 6 bases stayed unmatched. The DNA for the CDR3 is TGTGCCAGCACCTTTAGCGGGAGCTCCTACAATGAGCAGTTCTTC. Its translation is CASTFSGSSYNEQFF.